One sample yielded the 10 T cell receptor beta chains listed below, sequenced in a study of blood T cell repertoires in COVID-19. Sequencing was performed with immunoSEQ multiplex PCR; in TCRdb, only in-frame clones are kept and a portion is missing. Of fewer than 150,000 clones in the sample, roughly 79% were seen once. Sequenced: peripheral blood. The receptors derive from a human donor in a cohort sampled during active COVID-19.

Only one count was recorded for this clone. The chain links TRBV27 to TRBJ2-5; TRBD1 matches at 7 bases. This CDR3 is 12 amino acids long. V dropped 4 bases and J dropped 5; count of bases not matched to a gene: 1. Germline assignment: CDR1 MNHEY and CDR2 SMNVEV (reference sequence). CDR3 in DNA: TGTGCCAGCAGTTCGGACAGGGAGACCCAGTACTTC. It yields the protein CASSSDRETQYF.

The chain uses TRBV6-6 and TRBJ2-7; 7 nucleotides align to TRBD1. V dropped 7 bases and J dropped 2; count of bases not matched to a gene: 11. CDR1 is MNHNY, CDR2 SVGAGI, per germline (reference sequence). The CDR3 runs 15 residues. This CDR3 is CASTRDRDPPYEQYF. The DNA of the CDR3 is TGTGCCAGCACCAGAGACAGGGACCCTCCCTACGAGCAGTACTTC.

The V gene is TRBV7-9, the J gene TRBJ1-2; TRBD1 agrees at 9 bases. Trimming removed 5 bases from V and 7 bases from J; junction bases left unmatched: 11. Germline loops: CDR1 SEHNR, CDR2 FQNEAQ (reference sequence). This CDR3 contains 15 residues. The CDR3 region is CASSVREGQGAGYTF. The CDR3 DNA follows: TGTGCCAGCAGCGTAAGGGAGGGACAGGGCGCTGGCTACACCTTC.

This chain links TRBV29-1 with TRBJ1-1; 7 nucleotides agree with TRBD1. The length of the CDR3 is 13 residues. The germline V gene encodes CDR1 SQVTM and CDR2 ANQGSEA. Germline trimming cut 1 base from V and 5 bases from J; bases unmatched to any gene: 4. For the CDR3, the DNA is TGCAGCGTTGAAGGGCAGGGGGGAACTGAAGCTTTCTTT. Translated, it gives CSVEGQGGTEAFF.

The CDR3 loop is CASSLGRAGANVLTF. The CDR3 bases are TGTGCCAGCAGCTTGGGGCGGGCTGGGGCCAACGTCCTGACTTTC. This chain joins TRBV5-5 and TRBJ2-6, with D perhaps TRBD2 (5 bases). CDR1 is SGHKS and CDR2 is YYEKEE in the germline V gene (reference sequence). The CDR3 sequence is 15 residues long. Trimming left V 0 bases short and J 2 bases short, with 6 bases between.

J is TRBJ2-1 and V is TRBV2; D is uncertain. CDR1 SNHLY and CDR2 FYNNEI come from the germline V gene. The CDR3 extends over 13 amino acids. Trimming took 5 bases from V and 2 from J, leaving 7 bases between them. CDR3 residues: CASSPNTYNEQFF. CDR3 sequence (DNA): TGTGCCAGCAGTCCCAACACCTACAATGAGCAGTTCTTC. Full variable domain (remainder filled in from reference TRBV2 and TRBJ2-1): EPEVTQTPSHQVTQMGQEVILRCVPISNHLYFYWYRQILGQKVEFLVSFYNNEISEKSEIFDDQFSVERPDGSNFTLKIRSTKLEDSAMYFCASSPNTYNEQFFGPGTRLTVL.

This sequence joins TRBV29-1 and TRBJ1-2, with 7 bases identical to TRBD1. V was clipped by 4 bases and J by 5 bases; unmatched bases: 7. Germline V lookup: CDR1 SQVTM, CDR2 ANQGSEA. The CDR3 runs to 13 residues. DNA for the CDR3: TGCAGCGTTGGTTCAGGGGGACCGTATGGCTACACCTTC. It translates to CSVGSGGPYGYTF.

V and J are TRBV19 and TRBJ1-1; weak D call: TRBD1 (5 bases). The V end was cut by 3 bases, the J end by 3 bases, with 23 bases between. Looked up from germline, CDR1 is LNHDA and CDR2 is SQIVND (reference sequence). This CDR3 comprises 18 residues. CDR3: CASSMEGRGPGLDTEAFF. In DNA form, the CDR3 reads TGTGCCAGTAGTATGGAAGGGCGGGGTCCAGGGTTGGACACTGAAGCTTTCTTT.

This chain joins TRBV15 and TRBJ1-6; no clear D. CDR3 length: 14 residues. Germline lookup yields CDR1 LNHNV and CDR2 YYDKDF (reference sequence). The V and J ends lost 5 bases and 7 bases respectively, with 12 bases between them. The CDR3 DNA reads TGTGCCACCAGCGCCCGACGGGGAAATTCACCCCTCCACTTT. This translates into CATSARRGNSPLHF.

The gene calls are TRBV9 and TRBJ2-3; TRBD1 matches at 9 bases. The CDR3 loop spans 15 amino acids. CDR1 is SGDLS and CDR2 is YYNGEE in the germline V gene. The V segment lost 4 bases and the J segment 0 bases; nucleotides outside the gene matches: 3. DNA for the CDR3: TGTGCCAGCAGCCGGGACAGGGTAAGCACAGATACGCAGTATTTT. Translation: CASSRDRVSTDTQYF.